This TCR beta chain is drawn from a study of T cells in Graves' hyperthyroidism and ophthalmopathy. This clonotype was observed a handful of times. The TCR beta CDR3 regions underwent amplification using RNA transcripts as the source. In the first-round RT-PCR of the TCR CDR3, the HTBI primer set was used. From the multiplex PCR reads, TCRdb called clonotypes with MiXCR, one entry per CDR3 protein. The sample holds about 480,000 distinct CDR3 sequences; under 25% are singletons and the top ten take approximately 49%. CDR1 ENHRY and CDR2 SYGVKD come from the germline V gene. V lost 0 bases, J lost 1 base, and 5 bases stayed unmatched. The CDR3 runs 18 residues.

The specimen was blood. The chain combines TRBV10-3 with TRBJ2-6; TRBD1 matches at 8 bases. This TCR was sampled from a woman in her 70s with Graves' ophthalmopathy. This chain's CDR3 is CAISESRTGWSGANVLTF. The CDR3 DNA sequence: TGTGCCATCAGTGAGTCTCGGACAGGGTGGTCTGGGGCCAACGTCCTGACTTTC.